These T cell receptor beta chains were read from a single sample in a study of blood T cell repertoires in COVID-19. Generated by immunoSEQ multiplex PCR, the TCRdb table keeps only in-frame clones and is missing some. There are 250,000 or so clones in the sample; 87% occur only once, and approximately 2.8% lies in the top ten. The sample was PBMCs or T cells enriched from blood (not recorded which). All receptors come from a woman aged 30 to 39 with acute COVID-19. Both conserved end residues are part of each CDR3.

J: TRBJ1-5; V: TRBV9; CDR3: CASSVGQDSNQPQHF
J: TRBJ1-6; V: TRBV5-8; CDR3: CASSLLEPLAPLHF
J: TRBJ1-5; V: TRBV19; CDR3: CASSMSRTGVPNQPQHF
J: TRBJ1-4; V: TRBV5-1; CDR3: CASSLVSSGQSNEKLFF
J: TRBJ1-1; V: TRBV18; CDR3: CASSSRDTENTEAFF
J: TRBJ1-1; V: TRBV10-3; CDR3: CASTSGGTEAFF
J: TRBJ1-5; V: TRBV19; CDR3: CASSIGQGQISNQPQHF
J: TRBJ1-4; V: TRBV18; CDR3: CASSSTTGEDTNEKLFF
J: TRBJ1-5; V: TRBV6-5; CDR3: CASSYSTGDNQPQHF
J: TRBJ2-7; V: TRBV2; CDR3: CASKGQIDEQYF
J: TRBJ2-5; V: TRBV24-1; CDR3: CATSDWRGETQYF
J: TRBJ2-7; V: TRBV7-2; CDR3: CASSLTPGLRIYEQYF
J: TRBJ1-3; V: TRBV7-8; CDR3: CASSLVQSNTIYF
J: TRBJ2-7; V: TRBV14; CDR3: CASSDSQGAKIYEQYF
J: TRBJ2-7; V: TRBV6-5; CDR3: CASSYSRGGYEQYF
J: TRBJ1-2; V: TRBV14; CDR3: CASDDGQTYPPRKGYTF
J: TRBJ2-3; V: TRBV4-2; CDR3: CASSQRRDRGTDTQYF
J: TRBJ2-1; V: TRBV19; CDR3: CASSPSTVDSYNEQFF
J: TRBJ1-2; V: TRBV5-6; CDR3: CASSVRIEGYTF
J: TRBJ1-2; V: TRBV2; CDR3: CASRDIGSNYGYTF
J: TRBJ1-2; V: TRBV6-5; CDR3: CASSYSGQGVNGYTF
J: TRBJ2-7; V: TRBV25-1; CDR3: CASSEDSSYEQYF